This entry features one T cell receptor (beta chain) sequence. Its antigen is not identified. Amplified regions were TCR beta CDR3 sequences from RNA transcripts. The HTBI primer set was used in a first-round RT-PCR of the TCR CDR3. TCRdb called the multiplex PCR reads again in MiXCR, with one record for every CDR3 protein. The repertoire consists of about 290,000 distinct CDR3 sequences, with 17% occurring once and the leading ten covering around 58%. Per germline, CDR1 KGHDR and CDR2 SFDVKD. V lost 4 bases and J lost 3, with 11 bases in between. The CDR3 is 15 residues long. The sample belongs to a study of T cells in Graves' hyperthyroidism and ophthalmopathy. Study at large: It was at initial diagnosis, before any treatment, that peripheral blood was collected.

General study points: Ophthalmopathy got predicted by the model a median about six months before its onset.

Each ophthalmopathy patient scored at least 3 on the Clinical Activity Score and at least 4 on NOSPECS grade, with duration under 3 months. The study excluded patients with uncontrolled infection, other autoimmune disease, pregnancy or lactation. The sequencing sample was made of blood. This TCR came from a woman aged 60 to 75 with Graves' ophthalmopathy. V usage is TRBV24-1 and J usage is TRBJ2-2; D is tentatively TRBD1 or TRBD2 (5 bases each). The CDR3 sequence is CATSEGVGDTGELFF. In DNA form, the CDR3 reads TGTGCCACCAGTGAGGGGGTTGGGGACACCGGGGAGCTGTTTTTT.